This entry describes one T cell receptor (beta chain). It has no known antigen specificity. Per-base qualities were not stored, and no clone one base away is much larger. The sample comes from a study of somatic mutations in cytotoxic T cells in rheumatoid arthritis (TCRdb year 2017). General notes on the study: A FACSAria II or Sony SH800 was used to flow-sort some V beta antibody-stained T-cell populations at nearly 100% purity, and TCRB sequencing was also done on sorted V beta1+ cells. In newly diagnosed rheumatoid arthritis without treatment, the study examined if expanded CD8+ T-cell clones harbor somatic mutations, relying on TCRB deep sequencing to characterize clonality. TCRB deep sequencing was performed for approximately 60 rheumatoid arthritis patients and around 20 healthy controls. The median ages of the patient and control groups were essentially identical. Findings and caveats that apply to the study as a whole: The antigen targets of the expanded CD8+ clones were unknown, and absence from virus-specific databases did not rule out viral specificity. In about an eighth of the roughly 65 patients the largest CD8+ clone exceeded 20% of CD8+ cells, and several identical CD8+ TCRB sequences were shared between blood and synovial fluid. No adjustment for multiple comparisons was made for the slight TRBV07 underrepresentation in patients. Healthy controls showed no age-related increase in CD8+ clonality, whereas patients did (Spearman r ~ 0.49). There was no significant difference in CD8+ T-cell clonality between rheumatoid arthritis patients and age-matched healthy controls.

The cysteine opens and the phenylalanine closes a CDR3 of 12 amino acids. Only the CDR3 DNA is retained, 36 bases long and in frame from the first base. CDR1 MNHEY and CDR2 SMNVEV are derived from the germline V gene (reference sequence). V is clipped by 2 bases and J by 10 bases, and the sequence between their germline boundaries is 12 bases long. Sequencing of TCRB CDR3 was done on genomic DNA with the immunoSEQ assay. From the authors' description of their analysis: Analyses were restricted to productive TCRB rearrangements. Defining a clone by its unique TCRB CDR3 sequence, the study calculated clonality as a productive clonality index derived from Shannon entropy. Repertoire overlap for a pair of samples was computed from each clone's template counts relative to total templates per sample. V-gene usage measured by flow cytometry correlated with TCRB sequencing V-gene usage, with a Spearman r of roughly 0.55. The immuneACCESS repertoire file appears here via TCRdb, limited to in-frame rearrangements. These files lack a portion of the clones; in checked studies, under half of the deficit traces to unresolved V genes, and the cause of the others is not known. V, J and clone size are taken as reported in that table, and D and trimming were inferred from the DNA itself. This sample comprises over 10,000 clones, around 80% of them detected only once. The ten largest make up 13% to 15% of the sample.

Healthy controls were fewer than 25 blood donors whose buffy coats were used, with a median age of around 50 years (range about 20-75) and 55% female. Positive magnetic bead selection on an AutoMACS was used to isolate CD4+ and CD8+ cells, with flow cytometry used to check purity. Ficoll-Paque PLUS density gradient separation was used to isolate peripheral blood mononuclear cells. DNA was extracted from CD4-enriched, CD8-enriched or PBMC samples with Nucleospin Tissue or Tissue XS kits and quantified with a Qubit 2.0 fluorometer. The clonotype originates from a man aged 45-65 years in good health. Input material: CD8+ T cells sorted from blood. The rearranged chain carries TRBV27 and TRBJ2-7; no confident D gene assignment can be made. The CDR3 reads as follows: CASSLNPHHQYF. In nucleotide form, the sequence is TGTGCCAGCAGTTTAAACCCCCACCACCAGTACTTC.